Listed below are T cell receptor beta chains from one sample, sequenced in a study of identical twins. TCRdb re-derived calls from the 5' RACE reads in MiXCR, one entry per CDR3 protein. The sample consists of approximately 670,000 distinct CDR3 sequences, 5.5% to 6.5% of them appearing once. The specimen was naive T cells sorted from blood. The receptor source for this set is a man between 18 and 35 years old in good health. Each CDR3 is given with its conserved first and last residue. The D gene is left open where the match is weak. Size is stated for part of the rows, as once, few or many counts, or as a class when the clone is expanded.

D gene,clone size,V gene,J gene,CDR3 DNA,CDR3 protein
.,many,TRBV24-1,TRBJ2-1,TGTGCCACCAGTGATTTTGACGGAAACAATGAGCAGTTCTTC,CATSDFDGNNEQFF
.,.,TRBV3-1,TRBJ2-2,TGTGCCAGCAGCCAAGCAGAGGGGGCCGGGGAGCTGTTTTTT,CASSQAEGAGELFF
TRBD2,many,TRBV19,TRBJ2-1,TGTGCCAGTAGCGTAGCGGGAGGCCCATACAATGAGCAGTTCTTC,CASSVAGGPYNEQFF
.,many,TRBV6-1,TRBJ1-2,TGTGCCAGCAGGACTGACAGAGCTAACTATGGCTACACCTTC,CASRTDRANYGYTF
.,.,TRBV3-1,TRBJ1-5,TGTGCCAGCAGCCTCCAAGGGGAGGGTCGTCAGCCCCAGCATTTT,CASSLQGEGRQPQHF
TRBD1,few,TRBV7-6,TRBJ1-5,TGTGCCAGCAGCTTAGAGACAGGGGGCTCGCCCCAGCATTTT,CASSLETGGSPQHF
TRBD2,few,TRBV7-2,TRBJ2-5,TGTGCCAGCAGCCAGATAGCGGGAGCTATCCGAGAGACCCAGTACTTC,CASSQIAGAIRETQYF
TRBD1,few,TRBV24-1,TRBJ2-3,TGTGCCACCAGTGAGGCCGGGACAGGAGACACAGATACGCAGTATTTT,CATSEAGTGDTDTQYF
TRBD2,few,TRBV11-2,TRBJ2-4,TGTGCCAGCAGCTTAGAAGGGACTAGCGGGACCAAAAACATTCAGTACTTC,CASSLEGTSGTKNIQYF
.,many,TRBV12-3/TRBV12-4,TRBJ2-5,TGTGCCAGCACCTCCAACCAAGAGACCCAGTACTTC,CASTSNQETQYF
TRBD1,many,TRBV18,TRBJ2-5,TGTGCCAGCAGCCCCAGGACAGGGGAAGAGACCCAGTACTTC,CASSPRTGEETQYF
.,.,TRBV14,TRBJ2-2,TGTGCCAGCAGCCAAGAGTATTTTGGGTTGGGGGCGAACACCGGGGAGCTGTTTTTT,CASSQEYFGLGANTGELFF
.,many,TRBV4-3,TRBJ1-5,TGCGCCAGCAGCGCCACAGGGAACCAGCCCCAGCATTTT,CASSATGNQPQHF
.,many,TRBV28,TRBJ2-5,TGTGCCAGCAGTTTAGGTAGAGGGCCTGAAGAGACCCAGTACTTC,CASSLGRGPEETQYF
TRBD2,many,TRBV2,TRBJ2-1,TGTGCCAGCAGTCGGTTAGCGGGAGGGCCGATGGATGAGCAGTTCTTC,CASSRLAGGPMDEQFF
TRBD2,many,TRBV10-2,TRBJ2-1,TGCGCCAGCAGTGAGTCTAGCGGGTCAACCTACAATGAGCAGTTCTTC,CASSESSGSTYNEQFF
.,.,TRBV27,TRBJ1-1,TGTGCCAGCAGTCCTGCCCAGACAATGGCTGAAGCTTTCTTT,CASSPAQTMAEAFF
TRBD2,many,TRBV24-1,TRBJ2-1,TGTGCCACATCCGGACTAGCGGGACTCAATGAGCAGTTCTTC,CATSGLAGLNEQFF
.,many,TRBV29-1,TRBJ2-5,TGCAGCGTAAGAGGGCGGTTCCAAGAGACCCAGTACTTC,CSVRGRFQETQYF
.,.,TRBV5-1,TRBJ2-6,TGCGCCAGCACACGGGGGGCTAGCTCTGGGGCCAACGTCCTGACTTTC,CASTRGASSGANVLTF
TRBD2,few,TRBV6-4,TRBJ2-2,TGTGCCAGCATTGACACTAGCGGGAACACCGGGGAGCTGTTTTTT,CASIDTSGNTGELFF
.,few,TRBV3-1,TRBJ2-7,TGTGCCAGCAGCCAAGATACGGGCGCCTACGAGCAGTACTTC,CASSQDTGAYEQYF
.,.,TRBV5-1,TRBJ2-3,TGCGCCAGCAGGGGGGACACCGGCACAGATACGCAGTATTTT,CASRGDTGTDTQYF
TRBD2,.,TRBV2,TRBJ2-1,TGTGCCAGCAGTGGGGGGTCTAGCGGTAAAGCCAATGAGCAGTTCTTC,CASSGGSSGKANEQFF
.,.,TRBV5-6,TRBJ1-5,TGTGCCAGCAGCTTGGGGAGTCTTTATAGCAATCAGCCCCAGCATTTT,CASSLGSLYSNQPQHF
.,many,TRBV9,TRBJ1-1,TGTGCCAGCAGCGTAGGGGGACAGAACACTGAAGCTTTCTTT,CASSVGGQNTEAFF
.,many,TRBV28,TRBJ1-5,TGTGCCAGCAGTCGACAGCCGGAGGTGGAGCCCCAGCATTTT,CASSRQPEVEPQHF
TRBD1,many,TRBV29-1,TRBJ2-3,TGCAGCGCTGAGTCAGGGGGTCGCGCAGATACGCAGTATTTT,CSAESGGRADTQYF